This T cell receptor beta chain was identified during a study of CD8+ T cells in alopecia areata. About the research overall: Tofacitinib administration to treated patients was oral, at 5 to 10 mg twice daily. Patients in the study were on tofacitinib for 6 to 18 months, then off it for 6 months.

The sorting of PBMCs gave CD4+ and CD8+ T cells. Reverse transcribed after extraction, RNA yielded cDNA as the sequencing template. Clones were sequenced by immunoSEQ multiplex PCR, and TCRdb holds only the in-frame ones, with some missing. Of 150,000 to 200,000 clones listed, 59% are singletons. This CDR3 contains 14 residues. With V trimmed by 1 base and J by 3 bases, 3 bases remained unmatched. Per the germline V gene, CDR1 is GTSNPN and CDR2 is SVGIG (reference sequence). The TCR was taken from a human donor with alopecia areata. The specimen was CD4+ T cells sorted from blood, collected at week 0. This chain connects TRBV30 to TRBJ2-1, with 7 bases lining up with TRBD2. In nucleotides, the CDR3 is TGTGCCTGGAGTGCCGGGACTAACTACAATGAGCAGTTCTTC. It encodes CAWSAGTNYNEQFF.